Following are 28 T cell receptor beta chains from one sample sequenced in a study of early T cells in non-severe SARS-CoV-2 infection. TCRdb called the 5' RACE reads again in MiXCR, with one record for every CDR3 protein. The table records about 52,000 distinct CDR3 sequences, approximately 8% of them present only once. The specimen sequenced was whole blood. These receptors all stem from an adult who was a healthcare worker with PCR-confirmed SARS-CoV-2 infection or an uninfected control (not recorded which).

J is TRBJ2-1 and V is TRBV11-2; D gene uncertain. Germline CDR1 and CDR2: SGHAT and FQNNGV. This CDR3 contains 15 residues. Trimming pared 5 bases from V and 0 bases from J, leaving 11 bases between. The chain's CDR3 is CASSEEGYSYNEQFF. The CDR3 DNA reads as TGTGCCAGCAGCGAAGAAGGGTACTCCTACAATGAGCAGTTCTTC.

In this sample, this clonotype turned up many times. V usage is TRBV9 and J usage is TRBJ2-3, with a possible D match to TRBD2 (8 bases). V was trimmed by 4 bases and J by 4 bases, leaving 16 bases between them. The CDR3 is made up of 15 amino acids. CDR1 is SGDLS and CDR2 is YYNGEE in the germline V gene. Here the CDR3 reads CASSPRSGTADTQYF. As DNA, the CDR3 is TGTGCCAGCAGCCCCCGTAGCGGGACAGCAGATACGCAGTATTTT.

This chain joins TRBV10-3 and TRBJ2-7, with 8 bases identical to TRBD2. The J segment lost 0 bases and the V segment lost 0 bases, leaving 4 bases of the junction unmatched. CDR3 length: 16 residues. Germline V gives CDR1 ENHRY, CDR2 SYGVKD. This CDR3 reads CAISESRLALSYEQYF. The CDR3, as DNA: TGTGCCATCAGTGAGTCCAGACTAGCGCTCTCCTACGAGCAGTACTTC.

This clonotype was seen ten or more times. The CDR3 loop reads CASSEPYEQYF. CDR3 DNA: TGTGCCAGCAGTGAACCCTACGAGCAGTACTTC. The chain links TRBV6-1 to TRBJ2-7; D call uncertain. Trimming pared 2 bases from V and 2 bases from J, leaving 1 base between. The germline V gene has CDR1 MNHNS and CDR2 SASEGT. The CDR3 spans 11 residues.

There are a few counts of this clonotype. This chain connects TRBV20-1 to TRBJ1-1, with D hard to call. Trimming removed 6 bases at V and 5 bases at J, with 19 bases between. The CDR3 sequence is 14 residues long. The V gene's germline CDR1 is DFQATT and CDR2 SNEGSKA (reference sequence). Here the CDR3 DNA reads TGCAGTGCCCAAAGTCGCCCGGGTGCGACTGAAGCTTTCTTT. Protein sequence: CSAQSRPGATEAFF.

This chain connects TRBV5-5 to TRBJ2-7; no firm D call. This CDR3 is built from 14 residues. The germline gives CDR1 SGHKS, CDR2 YYEKEE (reference sequence). V was cut by 4 bases and J by 0 bases, with 11 bases left in between. CDR3 coding DNA: TGTGCCAGCAGCACGGACGGTACCTCCTACGAGCAGTACTTC. This codes for CASSTDGTSYEQYF.

The chain is built from TRBV20-1 and TRBJ2-1; D is possibly TRBD1 or TRBD2 (5 bases each). Germline CDR1 DFQATT, CDR2 SNEGSKA (reference sequence). V lost 3 bases and J lost 12, with 9 bases in between. CDR3 length: 10 amino acids. CDR3 residues: CSASARGQFF. The CDR3 coding sequence is TGCAGTGCTAGTGCGAGGGGGCAGTTCTTC.

This clonotype showed up just a few times. The chain couples TRBV29-1 to TRBJ2-1, with TRBD1 identical over 7 bases. Losses at the gene ends were 8 bases for V and 8 bases for J; bases not matched to a gene: 15. This CDR3 contains 14 residues. Germline CDR1 reads SQVTM; CDR2 reads ANQGSEA. The CDR3 region is CSISPGQLRDEQFF. CDR3 nucleotide sequence: TGCAGCATAAGCCCGGGACAGCTTCGGGATGAGCAGTTCTTC.

This clonotype was detected only a few times. The J gene is TRBJ1-5, the V gene TRBV20-1; D not certain. Germline V gives CDR1 DFQATT, CDR2 SNEGSKA (reference sequence). V gave up 6 bases and J gave up 6 bases, with 12 bases separating them. This CDR3 is 12 amino acids long. The CDR3: CSAGRGLQPQHF. DNA of the CDR3: TGCAGTGCGGGGAGAGGGCTTCAGCCCCAGCATTTT.

Many counts were recorded for this clonotype. A read error may produce the germline difference seen at one junction end. This chain connects TRBV6-6 to TRBJ1-6, with D perhaps matching TRBD1 (5 bases). Looked up from germline, CDR1 is MNHNY and CDR2 is SVGAGI (reference sequence). The CDR3 loop spans 11 amino acids. CDR3 amino acids: CASTQGAKKDF. The CDR3 coding sequence is TGTGCCAGCACTCAGGGCGCTAAGAAGGACTTT.

The DNA of the CDR3 is TGCAGCGTTGTGATGGTCACGGGCTACGAGCAGTACTTC. Translation: CSVVMVTGYEQYF. The chain recombines TRBV29-1 with TRBJ2-7; no reliable D call. The V end lost 4 bases, the J end lost 3 bases, and 13 bases lay between the germline ends. This CDR3 spans 13 amino acids. CDR1 and CDR2 from the germline V gene are SQVTM and ANQGSEA.

The sample holds a few counts of this clonotype. The V and J genes are TRBV29-1 and TRBJ2-2, with D possibly matching TRBD2 (6 bases). CDR3 length: 14 amino acids. V was pared by 1 base and J by 5 bases, with 11 bases between. The germline V gene has CDR1 SQVTM and CDR2 ANQGSEA. CDR3 bases: TGCAGCGTTGAAGTAGGGCGGGGAACCGGGGAGCTGTTTTTT. Its translation is CSVEVGRGTGELFF.

This clonotype was detected only a few times. The genes are TRBV11-2 and TRBJ2-7, with D perhaps TRBD1 or TRBD2 (6 bases each). V lost 3 bases to trimming and J lost 2 bases, with 14 bases between them. This CDR3 comprises 15 residues. CDR1 SGHAT and CDR2 FQNNGV come from the germline V gene. CDR3 loop: CASSFGGLATYEQYF. Here the CDR3 DNA reads TGTGCCAGCAGCTTCGGGGGCTTGGCCACCTACGAGCAGTACTTC.

Only a few counts were recorded for this clonotype. The chain has TRBV19 and TRBJ1-1; D call uncertain. Germline CDR1 reads LNHDA; CDR2 reads SQIVND (reference sequence). Trimming stripped 9 bases from V and 0 bases from J, with 14 bases between. The CDR3 totals 14 residues. Here the CDR3 DNA reads TGTGCCAGCCGAAGGTTGCCCATGAACACTGAAGCTTTCTTT. Its protein is CASRRLPMNTEAFF.

V is TRBV19 and J is TRBJ2-6; no firm D call. This CDR3 region has 18 residues. Trimming removed 5 bases at V and 2 bases at J, with 19 bases between. In germline, CDR1 is LNHDA, CDR2 SQIVND (reference sequence). CDR3 nucleotide sequence: TGTGCCAGTAGTCCCCCCCGGACGACGAACCCTGGGGCCAACGTCCTGACTTTC. This sequence encodes CASSPPRTTNPGANVLTF.

This clonotype was recorded a few times. CDR3 residues: CASSQLDFRPHQPQHF. The CDR3 DNA follows: TGTGCCAGCAGTCAGCTGGACTTCCGACCCCATCAGCCCCAGCATTTT. The rearrangement joins TRBV6-7 to TRBJ1-5; the D is unclear. TRBV6-7 is designated an ORF whose function remains uncertain. This CDR3 comprises 16 residues. The V end lost 5 bases, the J end lost 5 bases, and 19 bases lay between the germline ends.

This clonotype was seen a few times. The CDR3 ends on some other residue instead of the conserved phenylalanine or tryptophan, so this is likely a read error. The gene calls are TRBV3-1 and TRBJ2-3; possibly TRBD2 for D (5 bases). V shed 2 bases and J shed 3 bases, with 6 bases lying between them. CDR3 length: 13 residues. CDR1 LGHDT and CDR2 YNNKEL come from the germline V gene (reference sequence). As DNA, the CDR3 is TGTGCCAGCAGCCAACTAGCTACAGATACGCAGTATTCT. It codes for CASSQLATDTQYS.

This chain joins TRBV13 and TRBJ2-7; D remains ambiguous. CDR3 length equals 13 residues. Trimming pared 6 bases from V and 1 base from J, leaving 10 bases between. Germline CDR1 PRHDT, CDR2 FYEKMQ (reference sequence). The chain's CDR3 is CASSLYESYEQYF. CDR3 sequence (DNA): TGTGCCAGCAGTCTCTACGAGTCCTACGAGCAGTACTTC.

This clonotype was counted a few times. As DNA, the CDR3 is TGTGCCAGCAGCTTGGGAGGGCTAGCGGGGTCCTACGAGCAGTACTTC. Amino acid sequence: CASSLGGLAGSYEQYF. This rearrangement joins TRBV5-6 to TRBJ2-7, with 9 bases aligning to TRBD2. Trimming took 0 bases from V and 1 from J; bases not matched to a gene: 5. Germline CDR1 reads SGHDT; CDR2 reads YYEEEE. The CDR3 runs 16 residues.

The chain recombines TRBV20-1 with TRBJ1-2; the D is unclear. V was pared by 6 bases and J by 0 bases, with 14 bases between. The CDR3 contains 14 residues. The germline CDR1 and CDR2 sequences are DFQATT and SNEGSKA (reference sequence). DNA for the CDR3: TGCAGTGCCCTCCCCTCGGATTCTAACTATGGCTACACCTTC. This sequence encodes CSALPSDSNYGYTF.

This chain uses TRBV6-1 with TRBJ2-3, with a possible D match to TRBD2 (5 bases). The germline V and J ends were trimmed by 9 bases and 3 bases, with 25 bases remaining between them. This CDR3 contains 17 residues. In germline, CDR1 is MNHNS, CDR2 SASEGT. DNA for the CDR3: TGTGCCAGTCCAACCGAGACCACCAATCCGGGGACAGATACGCAGTATTTT. Its translation is CASPTETTNPGTDTQYF.

This clonotype has a count of ten or more. CDR3 protein: CAISDKGGLSSGYTF. CDR3 DNA: TGTGCCATCAGTGACAAAGGGGGCCTCTCCTCCGGCTACACCTTC. V usage is TRBV10-3 and J usage is TRBJ1-2, with TRBD1 matching 7 bases. Germline V gives CDR1 ENHRY, CDR2 SYGVKD. This CDR3 is built from 15 residues. Trimming at V came to 3 bases and at J to 8 bases, leaving 12 bases not matched to a gene.

This clonotype was found a few times. The chain is built from TRBV7-2 and TRBJ2-3; D call uncertain. CDR1 is SGHTA and CDR2 is FQGNSA in the germline V gene. This CDR3 has 11 residues. V was trimmed by 4 bases and J by 7 bases, leaving 6 bases between them. The CDR3 nucleotides read TGTGCCAGCAGCTCAGGTTATACGCAGTATTTT. This gives the protein CASSSGYTQYF. The full variable domain, its missing parts supplied by reference TRBV7-2 and TRBJ2-3, is GAGVSQSPSNKVTEKGKDVELRCDPISGHTALYWYRQSLGQGLEFLIYFQGNSAPDKSGLPSDRFSAERTGGSVSTLTIQRTQQEDSAVYLCASSSGYTQYFGPGTRLTVL.

This clonotype was seen more than once but under ten times. The chain has TRBV4-1 and TRBJ2-1; tentatively, D is TRBD1 (6 bases). V was pared by 3 bases and J by 3 bases, with 18 bases between. CDR1 is MGHRA and CDR2 is YSYEKL in the germline V gene. This CDR3 is 17 amino acids long. The CDR3 nucleotides read TGCGCCAGCAGCCACACAGCAAACAGGGAAAACTACAATGAGCAGTTCTTC. Translating it yields CASSHTANRENYNEQFF.

The gene calls are TRBV4-1 and TRBJ2-3; TRBD2 matches 9 bases. CDR1 and CDR2 (germline): MGHRA, YSYEKL. V gave up 2 bases and J gave up 7 bases; unmatched junction bases: 13. The CDR3 length is 17 residues. The CDR3 sequence: CASSQWPAGGRSNTQYF. The CDR3 DNA reads as TGCGCCAGCAGCCAATGGCCAGCGGGGGGCCGCTCGAATACGCAGTATTTT.

The chain has TRBV19 and TRBJ2-6; 7 bases align to TRBD1. CDR1 is LNHDA and CDR2 is SQIVND in the germline V gene (reference sequence). The CDR3 runs 18 residues. Trimming cost V 7 bases and J 0 bases; bases outside gene matches: 12. CDR3 bases: TGTGCCAGTAAAACACGGGACAGTAGGAGCTCTGGGGCCAACGTCCTGACTTTC. Translating it yields CASKTRDSRSSGANVLTF.

The rearrangement uses TRBV11-2 and TRBJ2-7; D uncertain. The V end lost 0 bases, the J end lost 2 bases, and 11 bases lay between the germline ends. The CDR3 is 15 residues long. Germline CDR1 reads SGHAT; CDR2 reads FQNNGV. This CDR3 reads CASSLDIVAPYEQYF. The DNA of the CDR3 is TGTGCCAGCAGCTTAGATATCGTGGCACCCTACGAGCAGTACTTC.

This clonotype was seen a handful of times. This chain links TRBV11-2 with TRBJ2-6; D unresolved. Germline V lookup: CDR1 SGHAT, CDR2 FQNNGV. Between the trimmed V and J ends, which lost 2 bases and 2 bases, there was a span of 4 bases. CDR3 size: 14 residues. As DNA, the CDR3 is TGTGCCAGCAGCTTATCAACTGGGGCCAACGTCCTGACTTTC. It translates to CASSLSTGANVLTF.